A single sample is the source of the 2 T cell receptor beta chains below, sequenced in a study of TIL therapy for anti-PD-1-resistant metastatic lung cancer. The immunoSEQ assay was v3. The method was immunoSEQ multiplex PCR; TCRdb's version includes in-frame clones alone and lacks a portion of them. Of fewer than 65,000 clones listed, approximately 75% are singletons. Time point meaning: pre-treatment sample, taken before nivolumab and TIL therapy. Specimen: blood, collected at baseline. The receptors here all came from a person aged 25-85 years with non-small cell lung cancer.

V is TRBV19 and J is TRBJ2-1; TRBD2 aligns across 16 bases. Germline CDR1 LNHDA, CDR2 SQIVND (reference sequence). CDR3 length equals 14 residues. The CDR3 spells CGTGTSGRGNEQFF. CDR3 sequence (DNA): TGTGGCACCGGGACTAGCGGGAGGGGCAATGAGCAGTTCTTC.

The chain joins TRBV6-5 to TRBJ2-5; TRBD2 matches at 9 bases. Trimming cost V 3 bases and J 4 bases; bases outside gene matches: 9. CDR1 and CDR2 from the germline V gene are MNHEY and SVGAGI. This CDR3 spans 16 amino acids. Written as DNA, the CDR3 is TGTGCCAGCAGTTATGTTAGCGGGGGTTTACTAGAGACCCAGTACTTC. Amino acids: CASSYVSGGLLETQYF.